These 27 T cell receptor beta chains were all obtained from the same sample, sequenced in a study of post-analysis software for immune sequencing data. Unique molecular identifiers were present in the TCR beta cDNA libraries. TCRdb reprocessed the PCR reads via MiXCR and lists one record per CDR3 protein. The sample shows a few hundred thousand distinct CDR3 sequences, 39% of them seen only once. Study findings and constraints: When patients were compared with controls, four or five TRBV segments were more frequent, TRBV5-6, TRBV5-1 and TRBV20-1 among them.

No cognate antigen is known for these TCRs. Sequencing used blood. These TCRs come from a girl aged 2-10 years with multiple sclerosis.

The rearrangement joins TRBV12-3 or TRBV12-4 to TRBJ2-1, with D unresolved. This CDR3 has 12 residues. Trimming removed 5 bases at V and 5 bases at J, with 7 bases between. Here the CDR3 DNA reads TGTGCCAGCAGTCCGGCTGACAATGAGCAGTTCTTC. Protein product: CASSPADNEQFF.

Of note for this clonotype: Compared with germline, one end of the junction differs, possibly owing to a read error. This chain connects TRBV20-1 to TRBJ2-7, with 8 positions matching TRBD2. CDR3 length equals 15 residues. Germline V gene sequence: CDR1 DFQATT, CDR2 SNEGSKA (reference sequence). The CDR3 DNA follows: TGCGGTGCTACGCGGGGGGTGGGGAGCTCCTACGAGCAGTACTTC. This codes for CGATRGVGSSYEQYF.

This clonotype has just a few counts. The J gene is TRBJ2-3, the V gene TRBV5-1; no definite D call. Germline CDR1 reads SGHRS; CDR2 reads YFSETQ. This CDR3 region has 14 residues. The V and J ends lost 1 base and 4 bases respectively, with 10 bases between them. Here the CDR3 DNA reads TGCGCCAGCAGCTTGTTTGGGATCGCAGATACGCAGTATTTT. It encodes CASSLFGIADTQYF.

This clonotype was counted a few times. This chain joins TRBV7-8 and TRBJ2-7; D may correspond to TRBD1 or TRBD2 (5 bases each). The CDR3 runs 15 residues. The V and J ends lost 4 bases and 5 bases respectively, with 18 bases between them. Germline lookup yields CDR1 SGHVS and CDR2 FQNEAQ. CDR3: CASSSLRGKFNEQYF. The CDR3 DNA follows: TGTGCCAGCAGCTCCCTGAGGGGCAAATTTAACGAGCAGTACTTC.

The chain employs TRBV20-1 and TRBJ2-7; 10 bases agree with TRBD2. The CDR3 loop spans 15 amino acids. The trim removed 0 bases at V and 7 bases at J, leaving 9 bases unmatched. Germline V gene data show CDR1 as DFQATT and CDR2 as SNEGSKA (reference sequence). This CDR3 reads CSARDPLAGKNEQYF. The CDR3 nucleotides are TGCAGTGCTAGAGATCCACTAGCGGGAAAGAATGAGCAGTACTTC.

The chain recombines TRBV10-3 with TRBJ2-1; 12 nucleotides line up with TRBD2. The junction had 13 bases not matched to a gene; V was cut back by 10 bases and J by 9 bases. This CDR3 contains 15 residues. In germline, CDR1 is ENHRY, CDR2 SYGVKD. The DNA for the CDR3 is TGTGCCACTTCAACAGGACTAGCGGGAAGGAGTGAGCAGTTCTTC. Its protein product is CATSTGLAGRSEQFF.

V usage is TRBV12-3 or TRBV12-4 and J usage is TRBJ2-1; TRBD2 aligns across 13 bases. V dropped 2 bases and J dropped 7; count of bases not matched to a gene: 20. The CDR3 has 21 residues. CDR3 in amino acids: CASSLILRGLAGPNRRNEQFF. The DNA for the CDR3 is TGTGCCAGCAGTTTAATTCTCAGGGGACTAGCGGGACCTAATCGGCGAAATGAGCAGTTCTTC.

This clonotype has a handful of counts. V and J are TRBV29-1 and TRBJ2-1; TRBD1 aligns across 9 bases. V trimming: 4 bases; J trimming: 5 bases; junction bases outside the gene matches: 9. The CDR3 contains 15 residues. In germline, CDR1 is SQVTM, CDR2 ANQGSEA. CDR3 amino acids: CSVVAGQGLNNEQFF. The CDR3 DNA is TGCAGCGTTGTGGCCGGACAGGGGCTCAACAATGAGCAGTTCTTC.

The rearrangement links TRBV5-6 to TRBJ1-1; 9 positions agree with TRBD1. Germline V lookup: CDR1 SGHDT, CDR2 YYEEEE. Trimming at V came to 0 bases and at J to 3 bases, leaving 0 bases not matched to a gene. The CDR3 is 14 amino acids. CDR3 protein: CASSLGDRDTEAFF. The CDR3 DNA is TGTGCCAGCAGCTTGGGGGACAGGGACACTGAAGCTTTCTTT.

J is TRBJ2-5 and V is TRBV6-6, with D perhaps matching TRBD1 (6 bases). This CDR3 has 16 amino acids. V was shortened by 0 bases and J by 4 bases, with 15 bases between the two germline ends. The germline V gene encodes CDR1 MNHNY and CDR2 SVGAGI (reference sequence). The CDR3 DNA is TGTGCCAGCAGTTACTCTCCCGGGACATGGGGAGAGACCCAGTACTTC. Its translation is CASSYSPGTWGETQYF.

The CDR3: CASSWGTSGSADTQYF. CDR3 in DNA: TGTGCCAGCAGTTGGGGGACTAGCGGGAGCGCAGATACGCAGTATTTT. The gene calls are TRBV28 and TRBJ2-3, with 14 nucleotides matching TRBD2. Germline loops: CDR1 MDHEN, CDR2 SYDVKM. V was pared by 4 bases and J by 4 bases, with 4 bases of the junction left unmatched. The CDR3 covers 16 residues.

The rearrangement joins TRBV4-3 to TRBJ2-1, with D maybe TRBD1 (6 bases). The V gene's germline CDR1 is LGHNA and CDR2 YSLEER. V was clipped by 5 bases and J by 9 bases, with 26 bases between them. There are 17 residues in the CDR3. The CDR3 DNA reads as TGCGCCAGCAGCAGCAAGACCACGGCAGGGGAATTGGGTGAGCAGTTCTTC. Its protein product is CASSSKTTAGELGEQFF.

The rearrangement joins TRBV18 to TRBJ2-3, with 11 bases matching TRBD1. Germline CDR1 KGHSH, CDR2 LQKENI. Germline trimming cut 1 base from V and 1 base from J; bases unmatched to any gene: 4. The CDR3 has 17 amino acids. CDR3 sequence: CASSPRGQGVGTDTQYF. CDR3 DNA sequence: TGTGCCAGCTCACCACGGGGACAGGGGGTAGGCACAGATACGCAGTATTTT. Full variable domain (outside the CDR3, taken from reference TRBV18 and TRBJ2-3): NAGVMQNPRHLVRRRGQEARLRCSPMKGHSHVYWYRQLPEEGLKFMVYLQKENIIDESGMPKERFSAEFPKEGPSILRIQQVVRGDSAAYFCASSPRGQGVGTDTQYFGPGTRLTVL.

The chain carries TRBV15 and TRBJ2-1; D perhaps matches TRBD2 (6 bases). CDR1 and CDR2 (germline): LNHNV, YYDKDF (reference sequence). This CDR3 has 16 amino acids. Trimming removed 0 bases at V and 2 bases at J, with 11 bases between. The CDR3 region is CATSRDRREPYNEQFF. The DNA of the CDR3 is TGTGCCACCAGCAGAGATCGACGGGAGCCCTACAATGAGCAGTTCTTC.

This clonotype was seen more than once but under ten times. The chain is built from TRBV3-1 and TRBJ2-5; D not resolved. CDR3 size: 14 residues. V was cut by 4 bases and J by 1 base, with 10 bases left in between. The germline gives CDR1 LGHDT, CDR2 YNNKEL (reference sequence). The CDR3 protein is CASSRFGSQETQYF. The CDR3 DNA reads as TGTGCCAGCAGCCGTTTCGGTTCCCAAGAGACCCAGTACTTC.

This clonotype has only one observation. V gene TRBV4-1 combines with J gene TRBJ2-7; 10 bases are shared with TRBD2. The CDR3 contains 15 residues. J lost 0 bases, V lost 2 bases, and 1 base had no gene match. Germline assignment: CDR1 MGHRA and CDR2 YSYEKL. The CDR3 here is CASSQWTSGSYEQYF. CDR3 coding DNA: TGCGCCAGCAGCCAATGGACTAGCGGCTCCTACGAGCAGTACTTC.

This chain links TRBV6-6 with TRBJ1-1; possible D gene TRBD1, 6 bases. The CDR3 extends over 15 amino acids. Germline V gene data show CDR1 as MNHNY and CDR2 as SVGAGI (reference sequence). The V end lost 7 bases, the J end lost 11 bases, and 26 bases lay between the germline ends. The CDR3 DNA follows: TGTGCCAGCATTCACCTCGGGGGCACCCGCAGCGAGGCTTTCTTT. It translates to CASIHLGGTRSEAFF.

The chain is built from TRBV19 and TRBJ1-1, with D unclear. Germline CDR1 LNHDA, CDR2 SQIVND (reference sequence). The CDR3 is 15 residues long. V was cut by 6 bases and J by 0 bases, with 14 bases left in between. CDR3 in DNA: TGTGCCAGTAGGACGGACGGCCGTGTGAACACTGAAGCTTTCTTT. This sequence encodes CASRTDGRVNTEAFF.

This clonotype has a handful of counts. The V call is TRBV7-2, the J call TRBJ1-4; D remains unclear. The CDR3 spans 14 residues. Trimming removed 2 bases from V and 14 bases from J, with 18 bases in between. The germline V gene has CDR1 SGHTA and CDR2 FQGNSA. CDR3 nucleotide sequence: TGTGCCAGCAGCTTATCCCCACCCTGGACCCACCTGTTTTTT. Translation: CASSLSPPWTHLFF.

This clonotype was detected only a few times. The rearrangement joins TRBV12-3 or TRBV12-4 to TRBJ2-3; a possible D gene is TRBD2 (6 bases). V was pared by 5 bases and J by 2 bases, with 14 bases between. The CDR3 sequence is 15 residues long. CDR3 in amino acids: CASSGGSGYTDTQYF. The CDR3 nucleotides read TGTGCCAGCAGTGGAGGTAGCGGCTACACAGATACGCAGTATTTT.

The chain uses TRBV12-3 or TRBV12-4 and TRBJ2-1, with a tentative D call TRBD2 (6 bases). The CDR3 runs 15 residues. V lost 3 bases and J 3 bases, leaving 12 bases between the germline ends. In DNA, the CDR3 is TGTGCCAGCAGTTTTCGGGGGATGGGCTACAATGAGCAGTTCTTC. This gives the protein CASSFRGMGYNEQFF.

There are a few counts of this clonotype. The J gene is TRBJ1-4, the V gene TRBV6-6; a possible D gene is TRBD1 (5 bases). The V gene lost 7 bases and the J gene lost 9 bases, with 15 bases spanning the gap. The V gene's germline CDR1 is MNHNY and CDR2 SVGAGI (reference sequence). The CDR3 has 13 amino acids. The chain's CDR3 is CASTVGGRKKLFF. The CDR3 nucleotides are TGTGCCAGCACTGTCGGGGGGAGGAAAAAACTGTTTTTT.

This clonotype was found many times. V gene TRBV14 combines with J gene TRBJ2-7, with D unclear. Trimming left V 1 base short and J 0 bases short, with 4 bases between. CDR3 length: 13 residues. Germline loops: CDR1 SGHDN, CDR2 FVKESK. CDR3 DNA sequence: TGTGCCAGCAGCCAAGGGAACTCCTACGAGCAGTACTTC. It encodes CASSQGNSYEQYF.

This clonotype was observed a single time. The CDR3 sequence is CASSLRDRGSHGELFF. CDR3 in DNA: TGTGCCAGCAGCCTCCGGGACAGGGGAAGTCACGGGGAGCTGTTTTTT. J is TRBJ2-2 and V is TRBV7-6, with 10 bases fitting TRBD1. Germline CDR1 is SGHVS and CDR2 is FNYEAQ. This CDR3 spans 16 amino acids. V lost 5 bases to trimming and J lost 7 bases; unmatched junction nucleotides: 10.

The rearrangement uses TRBV10-3 and TRBJ1-2; D perhaps matches TRBD1 (6 bases). Per germline, CDR1 ENHRY and CDR2 SYGVKD. The CDR3 is 13 amino acids. Trimming took 10 bases from V and 3 from J, leaving 15 bases between them. In DNA form, the CDR3 reads TGTGCCACCCTCGGGGGCCCGGACTATGGCTACACCTTC. It yields the protein CATLGGPDYGYTF.

This clonotype was picked up a small number of times. The chain employs TRBV12-3 or TRBV12-4 and TRBJ2-1; 8 bases align to TRBD2. The V and J ends lost 4 bases and 6 bases, in that order; junction bases with no gene match: 8. The length of the CDR3 is 15 residues. CDR3 loop: CASSSGLGLGNEQFF. CDR3 sequence (DNA): TGTGCCAGCAGTTCGGGACTAGGATTGGGCAATGAGCAGTTCTTC.

The genes are TRBV29-1 and TRBJ1-5; 7 bases map to TRBD1. The length of the CDR3 is 14 residues. V lost 6 bases, J lost 5 bases, and 10 bases stayed unmatched. Germline assignment: CDR1 SQVTM and CDR2 ANQGSEA. CDR3 DNA sequence: TGCAGCGTGGCCTCAGGGGGAAGAGATCAGCCCCAGCATTTT. It encodes CSVASGGRDQPQHF. Drawing the rest from reference TRBV29-1 and TRBJ1-5, the complete variable domain is SAVISQKPSRDICQRGTSLTIQCQVDSQVTMMFWYRQQPGQSLTLIATANQGSEATYESGFVIDKFPISRPNLTFSTLTVSNMSPEDSSIYLCSVASGGRDQPQHFGDGTRLSIL.